The 2 T cell receptor beta chains presented below share a single source sample, sequenced in a study of blood T cells in healthy people across ages. Next came a second PCR, run for roughly 6 to 11 cycles, which used a sample-barcoded 5' primer along with a J-beta primer mix. TCRdb re-called the 5' RACE reads with MiXCR, one entry per CDR3 protein. The data hold 630,000 or so distinct CDR3 sequences, with less than 35% observed a single time. Sequenced: blood. The receptors were sampled from an elderly woman in good health.

V gene TRBV6-1 combines with J gene TRBJ2-4; no firm D call. Trimming removed 2 bases at V and 0 bases at J, with 5 bases between. CDR1 and CDR2 from the germline V gene are MNHNS and SASEGT. The CDR3 loop spans 14 amino acids. The CDR3 loop is CASSEMIAKNIQYF. DNA of the CDR3: TGTGCCAGCAGTGAAATGATAGCCAAAAACATTCAGTACTTC.

In this sample, this clonotype turned up many times. One junction end disagrees with the germline gene, perhaps due to a read error. V usage is TRBV7-2 and J usage is TRBJ1-2; 7 nucleotides agree with TRBD1. The CDR3 runs 14 residues. Germline V gives CDR1 SGHTA, CDR2 FQGNSA. The CDR3 spells CASSLATGNYGYTF. In DNA form, the CDR3 reads TGTGCCAGCAGTTTAGCGACAGGGAACTATGGCTACACCTTC.